Presented here are 8 T cell receptor beta chains from one specimen sequenced in a study of blood T cell repertoires in COVID-19. Generated by immunoSEQ multiplex PCR, the TCRdb table keeps only in-frame clones and is missing some. The sample carries some 250,000 clones, around 85% recorded once. Sample: PBMCs or T cells enriched from blood (not recorded which). These receptors came from a woman between 45 and 65 years old who had recovered from COVID-19.

This clone has just one count. The gene calls are TRBV9 and TRBJ2-7, with TRBD1 matching 9 bases. J was trimmed by 2 bases and V by 2 bases; bases with no gene match: 5. This CDR3 contains 15 residues. Germline V gives CDR1 SGDLS, CDR2 YYNGEE. CDR3 protein: CASSVGQGDPYEQYF. The CDR3, as DNA: TGTGCCAGCAGCGTGGGACAGGGTGACCCCTACGAGCAGTACTTC.

This clone has a handful of counts. The genes are TRBV6-5 and TRBJ2-7, with no clear D. This CDR3 is built from 15 residues. With 2 bases removed from V and 2 bases from J, the gap between germline ends came to 13 bases. Per the germline V gene, CDR1 is MNHEY and CDR2 is SVGAGI. In nucleotides, the CDR3 is TGTGCCAGCAGTTACAACAGTAAATACCCCTACGAGCAGTACTTC. This encodes CASSYNSKYPYEQYF.

The table lists this clone with many counts. V and J are TRBV7-9 and TRBJ1-3; D unclear. The V end was cut by 5 bases, the J end by 0 bases, with 8 bases between. Germline CDR1 and CDR2: SEHNR and FQNEAQ (reference sequence). The CDR3 runs 14 residues. CDR3 DNA: TGTGCCAGCAGCCCACGGGTCTCTGGAAACACCATATATTTT. Translation gives CASSPRVSGNTIYF.

This clone was counted only a few times. This rearrangement joins TRBV5-8 to TRBJ2-2, with 7 nucleotides matching TRBD1. The CDR3 runs to 20 residues. With V trimmed by 0 bases and J by 0 bases, 14 bases remained unmatched. Germline V gene sequence: CDR1 SGHTS, CDR2 YDEGEE. CDR3 region: CASSLESIRGIKTNTGELFF. The CDR3 DNA is TGTGCCAGCAGCTTGGAATCCATCAGGGGGATAAAGACGAACACCGGGGAGCTGTTTTTT.

In this sample, this clone turned up many times. This sequence joins TRBV30 and TRBJ1-5; tentative D call: TRBD1 (6 bases). CDR1 GTSNPN and CDR2 SVGIG come from the germline V gene (reference sequence). CDR3 length: 14 residues. The V end lost 1 base, the J end lost 1 base, and 8 bases lay between the germline ends. The CDR3 DNA reads as TGTGCCTGGAGTGGGGGGCTGAGCAATCAGCCCCAGCATTTT. Its translation is CAWSGGLSNQPQHF.

The rearrangement joins TRBV10-3 to TRBJ2-7; 9 nucleotides match TRBD2. This CDR3 contains 14 residues. V shed 7 bases, J shed 2 bases, and the junction held 6 bases outside the gene matches. Germline V CDR1 and CDR2: ENHRY, SYGVKD. This chain's CDR3 is CAIMMAGGPYEQYF. The DNA for the CDR3 is TGTGCCATCATGATGGCGGGAGGGCCCTACGAGCAGTACTTC.

This clone has just a few counts. The V and J genes are TRBV5-4 and TRBJ2-7; 12 positions agree with TRBD2. The CDR3 length is 15 residues. J was trimmed by 3 bases and V by 3 bases; bases with no gene match: 4. The germline V gene encodes CDR1 SGHNT and CDR2 YYREEE (reference sequence). The CDR3 spells CASSSRTSGIYEQYF. The CDR3 DNA follows: TGTGCCAGCAGCTCCCGGACTAGCGGGATCTACGAGCAGTACTTC.

The chain employs TRBV6-5 and TRBJ1-2; TRBD1 matches 8 bases. Germline V gene lookup returns CDR1 MNHEY and CDR2 SVGAGI. The trim removed 5 bases at V and 0 bases at J, leaving 2 bases unmatched. The length of the CDR3 is 14 residues. The CDR3 region has the DNA TGTGCCAGCAGTCAGACAGGGGCTAACTATGGCTACACCTTC. Its protein product is CASSQTGANYGYTF.